This T cell receptor beta chain is from a study of neoadjuvant anti-PD-1 for oral cavity cancer. The germline CDR1 and CDR2 sequences are SGHAT and FQNNGV. This CDR3 spans 13 amino acids. The V and J ends lost 4 bases and 6 bases, in that order; junction bases with no gene match: 4. Time point here: after neoadjuvant nivolumab, at surgical resection. Clones were read by immunoSEQ multiplex PCR, and TCRdb kept only the in-frame ones, dropping some. The table has under 10,000 clones, 70% to 80% seen once; the top ten hold roughly 3.7%. This TCR was sampled from a person between 40 and 80 years old with oral cavity squamous cell carcinoma. This specimen was PBMCs, taken after nivolumab (anti-PD-1) treatment. V usage is TRBV11-2 and J usage is TRBJ2-7; 9 bases are shared with TRBD1. The CDR3 nucleotides are TGTGCCAGCAGCTGGACAGGGGCTGGCGAGCAGTACTTC. This sequence encodes CASSWTGAGEQYF.